This TCR beta chain was obtained from a study of T cells expressing NK-cell markers (dated by TCRdb to 2020 to 2021). As for the study more broadly: Three sorted T-cell subsets (CD3+CD56+NKG2C+, CD3+CD56+NKG2C- and CD3+CD56-NKG2C+) from under 10 donors had their TCR beta-chain repertoires profiled. Sequencing of the libraries produced 2 x 150 bp reads on Illumina HiSeq 2000/2500, MiSeq or NextSeq. Randomly selected healthy volunteers, three men and five women, were used as the eight sequenced donors. Among the eight sequenced donors, seven were HCMV-seropositive and one was HCMV-seronegative.

Overall study results and their limits: Whether the expanded NKG2C-expressing T cell clones were specific for HCMV antigens remained unclear. Those dominant clonotypes were again the most abundant among CD3+CD56-NKG2C+ cells in several donors, at roughly 28.3-65%. In six donors, the dominant CD3+CD56+NKG2C+ clonotypes were found to rank among the top 10 CD8+ clonotypes and to make up about 1.0-7.0% of CD8+ T cells.

CDR1 and CDR2 (KGHSH, LQKENI) derive from the germline V gene. The CDR3 covers 14 residues, taking in both the cysteine and the phenylalanine. DNA for this receptor is not on file. Data came from an Illumina HiSeq 2000. The TCR beta cDNA libraries were made using 5'RACE template switching, a step that added both a universal primer site and unique molecular identifiers. cDNA synthesis was primed from the TCR beta constant segment, followed by two successive PCR amplification steps. The paper's processing steps were these. MIGEC handled demultiplexing of the reads and grouping by UMI, while MiTCR was used to assemble and quantify clonotypes. To remove erroneous sequences, TCR cDNA sequences were retained only when supported by two or more reads. The tcR package was used for downstream repertoire analysis, with clonotypes matched between fractions based on CDR3 nucleotide sequence plus V segment. VDJmatch was used to annotate antigen specificity against VDJdb, with one amino acid substitution allowed in CDR3. After TCRdb reprocessed the reads, each CDR3 protein sequence was kept as one row, without DNA. The V and J calls and clone size are TCRdb's, not the authors'. The sample table on file contains about 260,000 distinct CDR3 sequences. The ten largest account for 0.3% to 0.45% of the sample.

Of note for this clonotype: This clone's antigen is unknown.

A commercial ELISA kit detecting HCMV-specific IgG in serum was used to determine HCMV serostatus. Ficoll density gradient centrifugation was used to isolate peripheral blood mononuclear cells from blood. The rearranged segments are TRBV18 and TRBJ2-7. The source is a man between 18 and 35 years old in good health. Donor details come from another sample of the same person, matched by shared clones. Specimen: blood T cells: a sorted CD56 or NKG2C T cell subset, CD4+ or CD8+ T cells, or bulk PBMC T cells (not recorded which). The CDR3 loop reads CASSPPITGSSQYF.